The text below deals with one TCR beta chain. This specimen belongs to a study of blood T cell repertoires in COVID-19. Turning to the study itself: COVID-19 samples, acute and convalescent, were from the United States, Italy and Spain. PBMCs, B-cell-depleted T cells, or T cells were the source of the cDNA or gDNA that made up the material.

Source study methods: Amplification of reference gene primers was used by the study to estimate nucleated cell counts. Produced via immunoSEQ multiplex PCR; TCRdb's table is partial and in-frame only. Clonal size and the V and J genes are those of that table, whereas D and trimming came from the DNA. The sample has 300,000 to 500,000 clones, 70% to 90% seen once. The CDR3 totals 15 residues. V was clipped by 3 bases and J by 4 bases, with 13 bases between them. Germline assignment: CDR1 LNHDA and CDR2 SQIVND (reference sequence). Categorization into cohorts depended on clinical history that participants reported.

The sequenced sample consisted of PBMCs or T cells enriched from blood (not recorded which). This TCR was sampled from a woman in her twenties or thirties with acute COVID-19. The chain links TRBV19 to TRBJ1-5; D remains unclear. The CDR3, as DNA: TGTGCCAGTAGTATTCGAGGTGCCGCGAATCAGCCCCAGCATTTT. Residues: CASSIRGAANQPQHF.